Below, 29 T cell receptor beta chains from the same sample are listed, as sequenced in a study of blood T cell repertoires in COVID-19. This table comes from immunoSEQ multiplex PCR, and its TCRdb copy is limited to in-frame clones, with some not included. The repertoire has approximately 290,000 clones, 85% to 90% of them found once; the top ten carry 3.5% to 4.5%. Sequenced sample: PBMCs or T cells enriched from blood (not recorded which). The receptor set was obtained from a woman aged 18-35 years with acute COVID-19.

The chain has TRBV2 and TRBJ2-1; 9 positions match TRBD2. The J segment lost 2 bases and the V segment lost 5 bases, leaving 4 bases of the junction unmatched. Germline CDR1 reads SNHLY; CDR2 reads FYNNEI. The CDR3 totals 15 residues. The CDR3 is CASSPTSGTYNEQFF. CDR3 nucleotide sequence: TGTGCCAGCAGTCCGACTAGCGGAACCTACAATGAGCAGTTCTTC.

The chain recombines TRBV5-1 with TRBJ1-6; D might be TRBD1 (6 bases). The ends were cut back, 4 bases at V and 7 bases at J, with 18 bases in the middle. This CDR3 is built from 16 residues. CDR1 SGHRS and CDR2 YFSETQ come from the germline V gene. The CDR3 sequence is CASSTTIQGGNSPLHF. In nucleotides, the CDR3 is TGCGCCAGCAGCACGACTATACAGGGTGGGAATTCACCCCTCCACTTT.

The chain employs TRBV6-5 and TRBJ1-1; TRBD1 might be the D (6 bases). The CDR3 totals 14 residues. Germline lookup yields CDR1 MNHEY and CDR2 SVGAGI. The ends were cut back, 4 bases at V and 2 bases at J, with 11 bases in the middle. CDR3 sequence reads: CASSFRTDNTEAFF. The CDR3 bases are TGTGCCAGCAGTTTTCGGACAGATAACACTGAAGCTTTCTTT.

J is TRBJ2-1 and V is TRBV6-4; D remains ambiguous. The V gene's germline CDR1 is MRHNA and CDR2 SNTAGT. V was shortened by 3 bases and J by 3 bases, with 15 bases between the two germline ends. The CDR3 is 16 amino acids. The CDR3 here is CASSEVAQPNYNEQFF. As DNA, the CDR3 is TGTGCCAGCAGTGAAGTAGCCCAGCCCAACTACAATGAGCAGTTCTTC.

The chain couples TRBV6-5 to TRBJ1-2; D perhaps matches TRBD1 (5 bases). V shed 4 bases and J shed 4 bases, with 16 bases lying between them. This CDR3 has 15 amino acids. CDR1 MNHEY and CDR2 SVGAGI come from the germline V gene. CDR3 amino acids: CASSSPGAAAYGYTF. DNA for the CDR3: TGTGCCAGCAGTTCCCCTGGGGCCGCCGCCTATGGCTACACCTTC.

The chain carries TRBV14 and TRBJ1-2, with a tentative D call TRBD1 (5 bases). The CDR3 length is 16 residues. V dropped 0 bases and J dropped 5 bases, with 16 bases sitting between them. Germline-derived CDR1 and CDR2 are SGHDN and FVKESK. The CDR3 DNA is TGTGCCAGCAGCCAAGACAGGGAGGAGAGGTTATATGGCTACACCTTC. Its translation is CASSQDREERLYGYTF.

The V and J genes are TRBV5-1 and TRBJ2-5; 9 nucleotides match TRBD1. After removal of 3 bases from V and 5 bases from J, the junction contained 5 bases not matched to a gene. The germline V gene has CDR1 SGHRS and CDR2 YFSETQ. The CDR3 runs to 14 residues. The CDR3 region is CASSSDRGTETQYF. The CDR3 DNA reads as TGCGCCAGCAGCTCGGACAGGGGTACTGAGACCCAGTACTTC.

V usage is TRBV28 and J usage is TRBJ1-6, with a tentative D call TRBD1 (6 bases). This CDR3 contains 16 residues. The ends were cut back, 2 bases at V and 9 bases at J, with 17 bases in the middle. Germline-derived CDR1 and CDR2 are MDHEN and SYDVKM. The CDR3 coding sequence is TGTGCCAGCAGTTTACCCCAAAGGGGACAACCTTCACCCCTCCACTTT. Translated: CASSLPQRGQPSPLHF.

This sequence joins TRBV14 and TRBJ2-5; possible D gene TRBD1, 6 bases. The CDR3 covers 15 residues. Germline CDR1 reads SGHDN; CDR2 reads FVKESK. Trimming took 5 bases from V and 2 from J, leaving 15 bases between them. CDR3 coding DNA: TGTGCCAGCAGCGATTTACACGGGACACAAGAGACCCAGTACTTC. Translating gives CASSDLHGTQETQYF.

The chain is built from TRBV6-5 and TRBJ2-5; the D gene is possibly TRBD1 (5 bases). The CDR3 totals 15 residues. V dropped 4 bases and J dropped 0 bases, with 12 bases sitting between them. The germline V gene has CDR1 MNHEY and CDR2 SVGAGI. The CDR3 DNA follows: TGTGCCAGCAGTTTTCGGTCAGGGTACCAAGAGACCCAGTACTTC. It translates to CASSFRSGYQETQYF.

This chain's CDR3 is CASRPTESRRTFF. In DNA, the CDR3 is TGTGCCAGCAGGCCAACAGAATCCCGGCGAACTTTCTTT. The J gene is TRBJ1-1, the V gene TRBV7-9, with D unclear. V was pared by 6 bases and J by 12 bases, with 20 bases between. CDR1 SEHNR and CDR2 FQNEAQ come from the germline V gene (reference sequence). This CDR3 comprises 13 residues. Together with reference TRBV7-9 and TRBJ1-1, the CDR3 gives the full variable domain: DTGVSQNPRHKITKRGQNVTFRCDPISEHNRLYWYRQTLGQGPEFLTYFQNEAQLEKSRLLSDRFSAERPKGSFSTLEIQRTEQGDSAMYLCASRPTESRRTFFGQGTRLTVV.

The V gene is TRBV19, the J gene TRBJ1-5; 9 nucleotides line up with TRBD1. V dropped 5 bases and J dropped 2; count of bases not matched to a gene: 13. The CDR3 extends over 18 amino acids. Germline lookup yields CDR1 LNHDA and CDR2 SQIVND (reference sequence). The CDR3 DNA reads TGTGCCAGTAGTGTGGACAGGGGATTTTTTCCAGGCAATCAGCCCCAGCATTTT. This codes for CASSVDRGFFPGNQPQHF.

The rearrangement joins TRBV7-2 to TRBJ2-5, with 12 bases fitting TRBD1. V shed 3 bases and J 5 bases; nucleotides not matched to a gene: 4. In germline, CDR1 is SGHTA, CDR2 FQGNSA. CDR3 length: 15 amino acids. For the CDR3, the DNA is TGTGCCAGCAGCTTGGGACAGGGGGCATGGGAGACCCAGTACTTC. Its protein product is CASSLGQGAWETQYF.

J is TRBJ1-5 and V is TRBV3-1 (or the pseudogene TRBV3-2), with D possibly being TRBD1 (6 bases). The CDR3 covers 16 residues. Per germline, CDR1 LGHDT and CDR2 YNNKEL (reference sequence). The ends were cut back, 1 base at V and 5 bases at J, with 15 bases in the middle. CDR3 bases: TGTGCCAGCAGCCAAGGCGCGCCAGGGGCCCATCAGCCCCAGCATTTT. Translated: CASSQGAPGAHQPQHF.

CDR3 sequence reads: CASIGPGRVSYEQYF. The CDR3 nucleotides read TGTGCCAGCATCGGACCCGGGAGGGTCTCCTACGAGCAGTACTTC. The chain recombines TRBV5-6 with TRBJ2-7; 8 nucleotides agree with TRBD2. Germline values: CDR1 SGHDT, CDR2 YYEEEE. J was trimmed by 0 bases and V by 6 bases; bases with no gene match: 8. CDR3 length: 15 residues.

V usage is TRBV2 and J usage is TRBJ2-7; 7 bases fit TRBD2. This CDR3 has 13 residues. With 6 bases clipped from V and 0 bases from J, the junction kept 2 bases outside the gene matches. The germline gives CDR1 SNHLY, CDR2 FYNNEI. The DNA for the CDR3 is TGTGCCAGCAGAGGGACTAACTCCTACGAGCAGTACTTC. Protein sequence: CASRGTNSYEQYF.

The chain recombines TRBV9 with TRBJ2-5, with D hard to call. CDR1 and CDR2 (germline): SGDLS, YYNGEE. The CDR3 covers 14 residues. V lost 0 bases and J 4 bases, leaving 10 bases between the germline ends. The CDR3: CASSVGDIGETQYF. Written as DNA, the CDR3 is TGTGCCAGCAGCGTAGGCGACATCGGAGAGACCCAGTACTTC. Full variable domain (missing parts from reference TRBV9 and TRBJ2-5): DSGVTQTPKHLITATGQRVTLRCSPRSGDLSVYWYQQSLDQGLQFLIQYYNGEERAKGNILERFSAQQFPDLHSELNLSSLELGDSALYFCASSVGDIGETQYFGPGTRLLVL.

The chain combines TRBV19 with TRBJ2-3; 15 nucleotides line up with TRBD2. The CDR3 contains 19 residues. Germline V gene data show CDR1 as LNHDA and CDR2 as SQIVND (reference sequence). After removal of 4 bases from V and 3 bases from J, the junction contained 11 bases not matched to a gene. The CDR3 nucleotides read TGTGCCAGTAGTACCACCGGACTAGCGGGAGGGCCTGGAACAGATACGCAGTATTTT. Protein sequence: CASSTTGLAGGPGTDTQYF.

The chain carries TRBV2 and TRBJ1-2; D may be TRBD1 (5 bases). The CDR3 length is 14 residues. Per germline, CDR1 SNHLY and CDR2 FYNNEI. V lost 6 bases to trimming and J lost 1 base, with 12 bases between them. In nucleotides, the CDR3 is TGTGCCAGCAGGGCGGGACCGCGTAACTATGGCTACACCTTC. Encoded protein: CASRAGPRNYGYTF.

The CDR3 reads CASSPGGNYGYTF. The CDR3 nucleotides are TGTGCCAGCAGCCCAGGGGGGAACTATGGCTACACCTTC. The chain couples TRBV6-5 to TRBJ1-2; 7 nucleotides align to TRBD1. Germline-derived CDR1 and CDR2 are MNHEY and SVGAGI. V shed 6 bases, J shed 2 bases, and the junction held 3 bases outside the gene matches. The CDR3 sequence is 13 residues long.

This rearrangement joins TRBV19 to TRBJ2-1; possible D gene TRBD1, 8 bases. V lost 4 bases, J lost 8 bases, and 21 bases lay in between. Germline CDR1 LNHDA, CDR2 SQIVND (reference sequence). The CDR3 is 16 amino acids. The CDR3 sequence: CASSTNRGGTGHEQFF. CDR3 DNA sequence: TGTGCCAGTAGTACCAACAGGGGAGGGACAGGTCATGAGCAGTTCTTC. The complete variable domain, with remaining parts taken from reference TRBV19 and TRBJ2-1, reads DGGITQSPKYLFRKEGQNVTLSCEQNLNHDAMYWYRQDPGQGLRLIYYSQIVNDFQKGDIAEGYSVSREKKESFPLTVTSAQKNPTAFYLCASSTNRGGTGHEQFFGPGTRLTVL.

The V and J genes are TRBV10-3 and TRBJ1-6, with unresolved D. CDR1 is ENHRY, CDR2 SYGVKD, per germline. Trimming pared 8 bases from V and 7 bases from J, leaving 9 bases between. The CDR3 extends over 12 amino acids. The CDR3 region is CAISRENSPLHF. The CDR3 DNA is TGTGCCATCTCCCGGGAAAATTCACCCCTCCACTTT.

The chain has TRBV28 and TRBJ2-1; TRBD2 agrees at 7 bases. CDR1 is MDHEN and CDR2 is SYDVKM in the germline V gene. V lost 6 bases, J lost 6 bases, and 8 bases stayed unmatched. This CDR3 comprises 14 residues. Here the CDR3 DNA reads TGTGCCAGCAGCGGAAGATCGGGGGGCAATGAGCAGTTCTTC. Translation gives CASSGRSGGNEQFF.

J is TRBJ2-3 and V is TRBV19; D is perhaps TRBD1 (5 bases). There are 14 residues in the CDR3. V gave up 10 bases and J gave up 2 bases, with 16 bases separating them. In germline, CDR1 is LNHDA, CDR2 SQIVND (reference sequence). CDR3 coding DNA: TGTGCCACCAAAAGGGGCCAAGTCACAGATACGCAGTATTTT. It yields the protein CATKRGQVTDTQYF.

The table lists this clone with a few counts. The V and J genes are TRBV21-1 and TRBJ1-2; TRBD1, as called in the table, went unchecked against the DNA. TRBV21-1 counts as a pseudogene. CDR3 length: 16 amino acids. The CDR3 loop reads CASSKATGGSFYGYTF. In nucleotides, the CDR3 is TGTGCCAGCAGCAAAGCAACAGGGGGGTCTTTCTATGGCTACACCTTC.

The chain is built from TRBV24-1 and TRBJ2-7, with TRBD2 matching over 7 bases. The germline V gene has CDR1 KGHDR and CDR2 SFDVKD. The junction had 10 bases not matched to a gene; V was cut back by 0 bases and J by 0 bases. The length of the CDR3 is 18 residues. The CDR3 region has the DNA TGTGCCACCAGTGATTTGCCGCCGACTAGCAGGAGCTCCTACGAGCAGTACTTC. This encodes CATSDLPPTSRSSYEQYF.

The chain has TRBV30 and TRBJ1-4, with D unclear. V was clipped by 4 bases and J by 3 bases, with 6 bases between them. There are 12 residues in the CDR3. CDR1 and CDR2 from the germline V gene are GTSNPN and SVGIG (reference sequence). The CDR3 is CAWNDSNEKLFF. The CDR3 DNA is TGTGCCTGGAATGACTCTAATGAAAAACTGTTTTTT.

The chain recombines TRBV18 with TRBJ1-1; D perhaps matches TRBD1 (5 bases). CDR1 and CDR2 (germline): KGHSH, LQKENI. V was clipped by 5 bases and J by 3 bases, with 13 bases between them. The CDR3 is 14 amino acids. The CDR3 DNA sequence: TGTGCCAGCTCAACAGACAGTCGCCACACTGAAGCTTTCTTT. Protein product: CASSTDSRHTEAFF.

The CDR3 loop reads CASSGNGDEQYF. The CDR3 DNA reads TGTGCCAGCAGCGGGAACGGCGACGAGCAGTACTTC. The rearrangement uses TRBV2 and TRBJ2-7, with D perhaps TRBD2 (5 bases). Germline V gene sequence: CDR1 SNHLY, CDR2 FYNNEI. The V end was cut by 6 bases, the J end by 5 bases, with 11 bases between. The CDR3 extends over 12 amino acids.